This TCR beta chain was found in a study of human T cells and chemical hapten exposure. Specified time point: patch test 1, 2 weeks after DPC sensitization. This sample's treatment: therapeutic diphenylcyclopropenone sensitization with weekly scalp DPC. This clonotype was detected many times. CDR1 MNHEY and CDR2 SVGEGT come from the germline V gene. The CDR3 has 16 residues. Deletions cut 2 bases from V and 2 bases from J, with 10 bases between. One entry per CDR3 protein results from TCRdb running MiXCR on the RACE reads. The data contain some 91,000 distinct CDR3 sequences, around 12% of them singletons.

The chain links TRBV6-2 or TRBV6-3 to TRBJ2-6, with D unclear. This TCR came from a woman between 35 and 50 years old with alopecia areata. Some clones in this sample may be carry-over from other donors' samples. The material sequenced was whole blood, taken in connection with sensitization to the hapten diphenylcyclopropenone (DPC). CDR3: CASSYDGGTGANVLTF. The DNA of the CDR3 is TGTGCCAGCAGTTACGACGGTGGGACTGGGGCCAACGTCCTGACTTTC.